Presented here are 2 T cell receptor beta chains from one specimen sequenced in a study of shared clonotypes between healthy human individuals. Sequenced by immunoSEQ multiplex PCR; TCRdb stores in-frame clones only, minus some. The top ten clones hold 0.95% to 1.5% of a sample with some 1.5 million clones, roughly 96% of them seen once. The sample taken for sequencing was naive CD4+ T cells sorted from blood. As to subset: CD45RA+ positively selected. These receptors came from a man under 40 in good health.

J is TRBJ2-3 and V is TRBV2; D is uncertain. Looked up from germline, CDR1 is SNHLY and CDR2 is FYNNEI. The CDR3 has 11 residues. The V end was cut by 2 bases, the J end by 8 bases, with 5 bases between. The chain's CDR3 is CASSELGTQYF. Written as DNA, the CDR3 is TGTGCCAGCAGTGAACTCGGTACGCAGTATTTT.

The chain combines TRBV5-1 with TRBJ2-3, with unresolved D. The V gene's germline CDR1 is SGHRS and CDR2 YFSETQ. Between the trimmed V and J ends, which lost 1 base and 2 bases, there was a span of 8 bases. The CDR3 has 14 residues. The CDR3 region is CASSLPLTTDTQYF. The CDR3 DNA sequence: TGCGCCAGCAGCTTGCCGCTGACCACAGATACGCAGTATTTT.